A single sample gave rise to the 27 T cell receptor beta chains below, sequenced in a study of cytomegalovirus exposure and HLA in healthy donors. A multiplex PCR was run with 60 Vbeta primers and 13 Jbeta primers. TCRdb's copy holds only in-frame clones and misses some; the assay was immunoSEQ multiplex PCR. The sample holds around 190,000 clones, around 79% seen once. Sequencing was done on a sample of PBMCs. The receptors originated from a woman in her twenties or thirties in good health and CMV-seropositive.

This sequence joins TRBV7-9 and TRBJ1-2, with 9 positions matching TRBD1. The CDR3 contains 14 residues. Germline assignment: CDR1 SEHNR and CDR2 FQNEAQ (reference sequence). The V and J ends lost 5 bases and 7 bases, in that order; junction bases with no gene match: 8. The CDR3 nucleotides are TGTGCCAGCAGCCACACGGGGACAGGGAGTGGCTACACCTTC. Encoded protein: CASSHTGTGSGYTF. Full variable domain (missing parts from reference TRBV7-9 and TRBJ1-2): DTGVSQNPRHKITKRGQNVTFRCDPISEHNRLYWYRQTLGQGPEFLTYFQNEAQLEKSRLLSDRFSAERPKGSFSTLEIQRTEQGDSAMYLCASSHTGTGSGYTFGSGTRLTVV.

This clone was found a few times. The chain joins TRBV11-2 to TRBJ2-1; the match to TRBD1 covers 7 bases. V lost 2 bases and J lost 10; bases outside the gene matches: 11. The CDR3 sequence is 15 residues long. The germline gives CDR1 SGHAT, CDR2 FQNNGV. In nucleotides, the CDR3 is TGTGCCAGCAGCTTATTCTCGAGACAGGGTGGGGAGCAGTTCTTC. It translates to CASSLFSRQGGEQFF.

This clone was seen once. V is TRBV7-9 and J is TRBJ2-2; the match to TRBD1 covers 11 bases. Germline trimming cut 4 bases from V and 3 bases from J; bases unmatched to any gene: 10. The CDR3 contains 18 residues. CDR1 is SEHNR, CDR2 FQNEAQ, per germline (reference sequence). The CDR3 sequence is CASSSTRPGQGDTGELFF. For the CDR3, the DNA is TGTGCCAGCAGCTCGACCAGACCGGGACAGGGGGACACCGGGGAGCTGTTTTTT. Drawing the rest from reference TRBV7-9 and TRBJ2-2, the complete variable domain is DTGVSQNPRHKITKRGQNVTFRCDPISEHNRLYWYRQTLGQGPEFLTYFQNEAQLEKSRLLSDRFSAERPKGSFSTLEIQRTEQGDSAMYLCASSSTRPGQGDTGELFFGEGSRLTVL.

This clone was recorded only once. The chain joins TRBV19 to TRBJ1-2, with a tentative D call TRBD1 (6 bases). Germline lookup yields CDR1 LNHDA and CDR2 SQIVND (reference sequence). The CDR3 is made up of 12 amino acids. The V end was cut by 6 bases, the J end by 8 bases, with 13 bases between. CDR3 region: CASRQQGGGYTF. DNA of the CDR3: TGTGCCAGTAGGCAACAGGGTGGGGGCTACACCTTC.

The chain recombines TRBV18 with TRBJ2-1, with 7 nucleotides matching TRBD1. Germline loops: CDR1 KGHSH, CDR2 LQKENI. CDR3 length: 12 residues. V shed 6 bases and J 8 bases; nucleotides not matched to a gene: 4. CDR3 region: CASSRQGDEQFF. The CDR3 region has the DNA TGTGCCAGCTCCCGACAGGGAGATGAGCAGTTCTTC.

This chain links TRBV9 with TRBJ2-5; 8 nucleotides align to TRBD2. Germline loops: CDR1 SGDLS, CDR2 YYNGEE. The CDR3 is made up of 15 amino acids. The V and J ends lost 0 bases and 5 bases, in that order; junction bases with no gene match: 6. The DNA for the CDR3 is TGTGCCAGCAGCGTAGTACCTAGCGGGTGGGAGACCCAGTACTTC. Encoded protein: CASSVVPSGWETQYF.

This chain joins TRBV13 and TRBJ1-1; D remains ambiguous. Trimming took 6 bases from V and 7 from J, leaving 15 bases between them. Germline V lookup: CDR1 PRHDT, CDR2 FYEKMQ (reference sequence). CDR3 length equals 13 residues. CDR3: CASRQMIQNEAFF. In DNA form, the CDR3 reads TGTGCCAGCAGACAGATGATTCAGAATGAAGCTTTCTTT.

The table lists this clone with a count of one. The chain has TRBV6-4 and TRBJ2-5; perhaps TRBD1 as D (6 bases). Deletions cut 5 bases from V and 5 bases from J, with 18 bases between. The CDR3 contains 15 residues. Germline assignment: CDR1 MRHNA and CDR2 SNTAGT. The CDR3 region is CASSPGQGLGETQYF. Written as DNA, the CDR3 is TGTGCCAGCAGTCCGGGACAAGGCTTGGGGGAGACCCAGTACTTC.

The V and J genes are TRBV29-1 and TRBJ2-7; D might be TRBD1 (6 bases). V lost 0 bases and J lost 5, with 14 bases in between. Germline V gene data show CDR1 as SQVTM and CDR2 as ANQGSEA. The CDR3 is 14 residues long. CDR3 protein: CSVEEENRVHEQYF. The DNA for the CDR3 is TGCAGCGTTGAAGAAGAAAACAGGGTGCACGAGCAGTACTTC.

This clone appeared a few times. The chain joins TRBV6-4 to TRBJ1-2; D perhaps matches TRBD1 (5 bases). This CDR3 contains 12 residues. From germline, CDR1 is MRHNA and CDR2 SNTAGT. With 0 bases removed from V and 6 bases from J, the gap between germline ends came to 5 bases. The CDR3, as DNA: TGTGCCAGCAGTGACTCAGGGGATGGCTACACCTTC. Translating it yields CASSDSGDGYTF.

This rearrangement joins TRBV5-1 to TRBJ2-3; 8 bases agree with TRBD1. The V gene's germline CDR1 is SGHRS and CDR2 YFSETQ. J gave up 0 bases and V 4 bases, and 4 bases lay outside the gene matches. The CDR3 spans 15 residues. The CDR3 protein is CASSPRTGSTDTQYF. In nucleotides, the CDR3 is TGCGCCAGCAGCCCCCGGACAGGGAGCACAGATACGCAGTATTTT.

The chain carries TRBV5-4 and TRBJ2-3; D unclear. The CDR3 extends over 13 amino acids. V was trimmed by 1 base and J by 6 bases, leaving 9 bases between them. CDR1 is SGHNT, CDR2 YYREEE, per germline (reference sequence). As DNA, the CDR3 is TGTGCCAGCAGCTTGAAATCCGAGGATACGCAGTATTTT. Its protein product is CASSLKSEDTQYF.

Here the CDR3 DNA reads TGTGCCAGCAGTTCAGGGATAGGCAATCAGCCCCAGCATTTT. Protein product: CASSSGIGNQPQHF. The rearrangement links TRBV25-1 to TRBJ1-5; D may be TRBD1 (5 bases). The CDR3 consists of 14 residues. Germline V lookup: CDR1 MGHDK, CDR2 SYGVNS. V lost 5 bases, J lost 2 bases, and 10 bases lay in between.

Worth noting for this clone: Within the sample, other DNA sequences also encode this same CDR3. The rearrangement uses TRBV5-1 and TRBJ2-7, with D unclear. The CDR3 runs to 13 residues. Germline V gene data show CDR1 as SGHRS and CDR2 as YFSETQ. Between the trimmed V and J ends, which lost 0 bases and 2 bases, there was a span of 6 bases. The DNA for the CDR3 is TGCGCCAGCAGCTTGGGCGGAACCTACGAGCAGTACTTC. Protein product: CASSLGGTYEQYF.

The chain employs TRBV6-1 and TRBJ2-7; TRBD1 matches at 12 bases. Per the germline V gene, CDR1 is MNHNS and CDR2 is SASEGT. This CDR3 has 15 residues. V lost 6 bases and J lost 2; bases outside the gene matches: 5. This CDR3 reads CASSAGQGAAYEQYF. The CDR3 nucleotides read TGTGCCAGCAGCGCGGGACAGGGGGCAGCCTACGAGCAGTACTTC.

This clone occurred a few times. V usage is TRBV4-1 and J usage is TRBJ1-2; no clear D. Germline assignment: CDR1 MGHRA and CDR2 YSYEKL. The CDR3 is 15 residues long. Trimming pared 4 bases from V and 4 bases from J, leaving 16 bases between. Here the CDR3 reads CASSPISDLAYGYTF. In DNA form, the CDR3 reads TGCGCCAGCAGCCCCATTTCCGATCTGGCCTATGGCTACACCTTC.

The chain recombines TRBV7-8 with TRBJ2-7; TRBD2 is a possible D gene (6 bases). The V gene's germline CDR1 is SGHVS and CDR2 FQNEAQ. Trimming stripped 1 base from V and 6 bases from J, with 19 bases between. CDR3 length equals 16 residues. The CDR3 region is CASSLVGGGVYGEQYF. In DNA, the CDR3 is TGTGCCAGCAGCTTAGTCGGGGGTGGTGTATACGGCGAGCAGTACTTC.

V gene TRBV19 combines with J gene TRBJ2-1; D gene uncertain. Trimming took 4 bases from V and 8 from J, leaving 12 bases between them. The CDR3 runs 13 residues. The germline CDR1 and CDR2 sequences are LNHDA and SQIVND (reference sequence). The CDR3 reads CASSTGPWDEQFF. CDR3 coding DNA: TGTGCCAGTAGTACGGGTCCCTGGGATGAGCAGTTCTTC. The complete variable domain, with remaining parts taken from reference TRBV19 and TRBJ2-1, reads DGGITQSPKYLFRKEGQNVTLSCEQNLNHDAMYWYRQDPGQGLRLIYYSQIVNDFQKGDIAEGYSVSREKKESFPLTVTSAQKNPTAFYLCASSTGPWDEQFFGPGTRLTVL.

CDR3 nucleotide sequence: TGTGCCTGGAGCGGCGGGAGGGGCTACAATGAGCAGTTCTTC. Protein sequence: CAWSGGRGYNEQFF. The rearrangement joins TRBV30 to TRBJ2-1; TRBD2 aligns across 9 bases. From germline, CDR1 is GTSNPN and CDR2 SVGIG (reference sequence). The junction had 3 bases not matched to a gene; V was cut back by 3 bases and J by 3 bases. The CDR3 consists of 14 residues.

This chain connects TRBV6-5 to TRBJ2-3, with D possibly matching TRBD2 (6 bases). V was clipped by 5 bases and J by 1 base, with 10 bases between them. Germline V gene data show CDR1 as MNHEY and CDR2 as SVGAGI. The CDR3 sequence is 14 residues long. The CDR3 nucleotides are TGTGCCAGCAGTGGGAGGTGGGGCACAGATACGCAGTATTTT. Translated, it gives CASSGRWGTDTQYF.

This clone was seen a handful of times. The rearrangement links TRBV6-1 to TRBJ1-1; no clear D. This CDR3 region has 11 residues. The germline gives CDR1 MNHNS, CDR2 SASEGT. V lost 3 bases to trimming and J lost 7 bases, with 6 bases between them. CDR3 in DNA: TGTGCCAGCAGTGACAGAGGTGAAGCTTTCTTT. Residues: CASSDRGEAFF.

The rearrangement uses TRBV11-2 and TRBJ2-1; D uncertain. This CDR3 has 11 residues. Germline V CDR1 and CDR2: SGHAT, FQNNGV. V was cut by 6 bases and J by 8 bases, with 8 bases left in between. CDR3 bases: TGTGCCAGCAGGAACTTGGATGAGCAGTTCTTC. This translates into CASRNLDEQFF.

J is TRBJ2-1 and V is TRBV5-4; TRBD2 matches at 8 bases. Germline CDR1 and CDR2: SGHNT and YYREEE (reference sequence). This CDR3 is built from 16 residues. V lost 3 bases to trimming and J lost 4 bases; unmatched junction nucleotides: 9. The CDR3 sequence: CASSSRISGTYNEQFF. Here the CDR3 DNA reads TGTGCCAGCAGCTCCCGTATTAGCGGGACGTACAATGAGCAGTTCTTC.

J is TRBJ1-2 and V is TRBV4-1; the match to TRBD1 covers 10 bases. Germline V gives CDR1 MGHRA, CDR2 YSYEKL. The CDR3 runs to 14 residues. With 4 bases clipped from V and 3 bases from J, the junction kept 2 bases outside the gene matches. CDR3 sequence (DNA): TGCGCCAGCAGCCGGGACAGGGGTGACTATGGCTACACCTTC. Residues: CASSRDRGDYGYTF.

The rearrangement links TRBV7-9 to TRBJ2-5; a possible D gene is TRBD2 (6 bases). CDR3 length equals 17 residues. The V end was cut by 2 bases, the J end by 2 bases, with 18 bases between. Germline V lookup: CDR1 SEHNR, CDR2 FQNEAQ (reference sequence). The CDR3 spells CASSLTPGRGGQETQYF. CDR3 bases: TGTGCCAGCAGCTTAACCCCAGGGAGAGGAGGGCAAGAGACCCAGTACTTC.

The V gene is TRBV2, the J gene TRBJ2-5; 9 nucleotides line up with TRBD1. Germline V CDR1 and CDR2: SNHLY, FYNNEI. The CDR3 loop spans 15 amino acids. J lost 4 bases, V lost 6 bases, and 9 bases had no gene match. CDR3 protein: CASRGTGYVGETQYF. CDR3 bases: TGTGCCAGCAGGGGGACAGGGTACGTTGGAGAGACCCAGTACTTC.

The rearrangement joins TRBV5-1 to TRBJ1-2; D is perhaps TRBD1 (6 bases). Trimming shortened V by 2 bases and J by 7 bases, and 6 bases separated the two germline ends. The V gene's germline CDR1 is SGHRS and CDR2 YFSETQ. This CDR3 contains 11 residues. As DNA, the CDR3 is TGCGCCAGCAGCTTCAGGGGTGGCTACACCTTC. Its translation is CASSFRGGYTF.